Following are 17 T cell receptor beta chains from one sample sequenced in a study of T cells after posttransplantation cyclophosphamide. The naive gate required viable CD3+CD4+ or CD3+CD8+ cells with CCR7+CD45RA+CD45RO-CD95-CD27+CD28+ phenotype. Data came from immunoSEQ multiplex PCR; TCRdb stores just in-frame clones and leaves some out. The data contain roughly 30,000 clones, about 91% of them singletons. The material sequenced was naive CD4+ T cells sorted from blood. The receptors here all came from a man aged 25-45 years in good health and a related stem cell transplant donor.

This chain connects TRBV21-1 to TRBJ2-3; TRBD1, the table's D call, lacks a check against the DNA. TRBV21-1 counts as a pseudogene. CDR3 length: 15 amino acids. DNA of the CDR3: TGTGCCAGCAGCACCTCCGGGACACCCCTGGATACGCAGTATTTT. The encoded protein is CASSTSGTPLDTQYF.

V usage is TRBV6-6 and J usage is TRBJ1-1; maybe TRBD1 (6 bases). The V gene's germline CDR1 is MNHNY and CDR2 SVGAGI (reference sequence). The CDR3 sequence is 15 residues long. The V end lost 1 base, the J end lost 3 bases, and 12 bases lay between the germline ends. CDR3 in amino acids: CASSYYRVPDTEAFF. The CDR3 DNA reads as TGTGCCAGCAGTTACTACAGGGTTCCCGACACTGAAGCTTTCTTT.

This chain links TRBV7-3 with TRBJ2-1, with D maybe TRBD1 (7 bases). V was shortened by 6 bases and J by 9 bases, with 27 bases between the two germline ends. This CDR3 is 17 amino acids long. Germline lookup yields CDR1 SGHTA and CDR2 FQGTGA. This CDR3 reads CASSSKLGGPLGGEQFF. The DNA for the CDR3 is TGTGCCAGCAGTTCCAAGTTAGGGGGCCCGTTGGGGGGTGAGCAGTTCTTC.

The chain uses TRBV6-4 and TRBJ1-1, with D perhaps matching TRBD1 (5 bases). V shed 7 bases and J shed 5 bases, with 20 bases lying between them. Germline CDR1 MRHNA, CDR2 SNTAGT. CDR3 length: 15 residues. The CDR3 sequence: CASTRQTEKNTEAFF. In DNA, the CDR3 is TGTGCCAGCACGAGGCAGACAGAAAAAAATACTGAAGCTTTCTTT.

The J gene is TRBJ1-2, the V gene TRBV5-1; TRBD1 aligns across 11 bases. The CDR3 spans 19 residues. CDR1 and CDR2 from the germline V gene are SGHRS and YFSETQ. J gave up 8 bases and V 3 bases, and 21 bases lay outside the gene matches. The CDR3 here is CASSSLRLDRGLNLGGYTF. CDR3 DNA: TGCGCCAGCAGCTCGCTAAGACTGGACAGGGGGCTCAACCTGGGAGGCTACACCTTC.

The gene calls are TRBV9 and TRBJ1-5; 8 bases line up with TRBD1. Trimming at V came to 3 bases and at J to 5 bases, leaving 7 bases not matched to a gene. CDR1 SGDLS and CDR2 YYNGEE come from the germline V gene. This CDR3 comprises 15 residues. The chain's CDR3 is CASSGAPDRDQPQHF. The DNA of the CDR3 is TGTGCCAGCAGCGGAGCCCCGGACAGGGATCAGCCCCAGCATTTT.

This clone has a single count. V gene TRBV6-5 combines with J gene TRBJ1-4; TRBD1 might be the D (5 bases). The CDR3 is 16 residues long. Looked up from germline, CDR1 is MNHEY and CDR2 is SVGAGI. With 2 bases removed from V and 5 bases from J, the gap between germline ends came to 15 bases. The CDR3 bases are TGTGCCAGCAGTTACACGCAAGGGGTCACCAATGAAAAACTGTTTTTT. It encodes CASSYTQGVTNEKLFF.

J is TRBJ2-3 and V is TRBV5-1; 15 bases map to TRBD2. This CDR3 has 19 amino acids. Looked up from germline, CDR1 is SGHRS and CDR2 is YFSETQ. V gave up 4 bases and J gave up 2 bases; unmatched junction bases: 11. Here the CDR3 reads CASSTIGTSGGSNTDTQYF. CDR3 bases: TGCGCCAGCAGCACTATCGGGACTAGCGGGGGGAGTAACACAGATACGCAGTATTTT.

The V gene is TRBV18, the J gene TRBJ2-7; 9 positions agree with TRBD1. V shed 1 base, J shed 6 bases, and the junction held 4 bases outside the gene matches. Germline CDR1 reads KGHSH; CDR2 reads LQKENI. This CDR3 is built from 14 residues. CDR3 sequence (DNA): TGTGCCAGCTCACCACTGGGACAGGGAGGCGAGCAGTACTTC. This translates into CASSPLGQGGEQYF.

This clone was seen a single time. The J gene is TRBJ2-2, the V gene TRBV7-9; D perhaps matches TRBD2 (6 bases). CDR3 length equals 17 residues. The V gene lost 3 bases and the J gene lost 5 bases, with 19 bases spanning the gap. Looked up from germline, CDR1 is SEHNR and CDR2 is FQNEAQ (reference sequence). For the CDR3, the DNA is TGTGCCAGCAGCTTCTGGAGGGGAGGAGAGCAAACCGGGGAGCTGTTTTTT. Its protein is CASSFWRGGEQTGELFF.

The chain employs TRBV10-3 and TRBJ2-2; 8 bases match TRBD1. This CDR3 contains 15 residues. With 6 bases clipped from V and 0 bases from J, the junction kept 3 bases outside the gene matches. The germline CDR1 and CDR2 sequences are ENHRY and SYGVKD. In DNA, the CDR3 is TGTGCCATCAGGAAGGGACAGGCGAACACCGGGGAGCTGTTTTTT. It codes for CAIRKGQANTGELFF.

A few counts support this clone. The chain's CDR3 is CASSSRQGTGYGYTF. The CDR3 region has the DNA TGTGCCAGCAGTTCCCGACAGGGGACAGGGTATGGCTACACCTTC. The V call is TRBV6-6, the J call TRBJ1-2; 9 bases are a match to TRBD1. Trimming took 4 bases from V and 5 from J; bases not matched to a gene: 8. Germline-derived CDR1 and CDR2 are MNHNY and SVGAGI (reference sequence). This CDR3 region has 15 residues.

This clone was recorded once. The same CDR3 arises from other DNA sequences in this sample as well. The chain recombines TRBV11-2 with TRBJ1-6; 9 bases are a match to TRBD1. Losses at the gene ends were 1 base for V and 6 bases for J; bases not matched to a gene: 4. This CDR3 has 16 residues. CDR1 is SGHAT and CDR2 is FQNNGV in the germline V gene. The CDR3: CASSLGTGATNSPLHF. DNA for the CDR3: TGTGCCAGCAGCTTAGGGACAGGGGCCACTAATTCACCCCTCCACTTT.

This chain connects TRBV7-3 to TRBJ2-1, with 8 nucleotides matching TRBD2. After removal of 3 bases from V and 6 bases from J, the junction contained 4 bases not matched to a gene. CDR1 is SGHTA and CDR2 is FQGTGA in the germline V gene. This CDR3 spans 14 amino acids. CDR3 sequence (DNA): TGTGCCAGCAGCTTTTCCGGGGGGGTCAATGAGCAGTTCTTC. It yields the protein CASSFSGGVNEQFF.

The CDR3 DNA follows: TGTGCCAGCAGCTCCGGGGGGCGGCACTATGGCTACACCTTC. Translated, it gives CASSSGGRHYGYTF. This rearrangement joins TRBV7-3 to TRBJ1-2; a possible D gene is TRBD1 (6 bases). Germline CDR1 reads SGHTA; CDR2 reads FQGTGA. The V gene lost 4 bases and the J gene lost 3 bases, with 12 bases spanning the gap. The CDR3 consists of 14 residues.

This chain links TRBV2 with TRBJ1-3; D remains unclear. The length of the CDR3 is 14 residues. V lost 8 bases and J 0 bases, leaving 11 bases between the germline ends. CDR1 SNHLY and CDR2 FYNNEI come from the germline V gene. The chain's CDR3 is CASGSYYSGNTIYF. DNA of the CDR3: TGTGCCAGCGGTTCTTACTACTCTGGAAACACCATATATTTT.

The chain links TRBV7-9 to TRBJ2-1; 9 bases align to TRBD1. The length of the CDR3 is 16 residues. V lost 2 bases and J lost 2; bases outside the gene matches: 4. In germline, CDR1 is SEHNR, CDR2 FQNEAQ (reference sequence). CDR3 amino acids: CASSLRRDRAYNEQFF. The CDR3 DNA reads TGTGCCAGCAGCTTACGTCGGGACAGGGCCTACAATGAGCAGTTCTTC.